Below are 23 T cell receptor beta chains sequenced from a single sample in a study of blood T cell repertoires in COVID-19. Profiling relied on immunoSEQ multiplex PCR, and the TCRdb table lists in-frame clones only, not all of them. The sample includes hundreds of thousands of clones, 86% seen only once; the top ten take approximately 2.8%. The material sequenced was PBMCs or T cells enriched from blood (not recorded which). Receptors were obtained from a woman aged 50 to 65 in a cohort exposed to, infected with or recovered from COVID-19 (not recorded which).

The chain employs TRBV2 and TRBJ1-2; 7 bases are a match to TRBD1. CDR1 is SNHLY and CDR2 is FYNNEI in the germline V gene. With V trimmed by 10 bases and J by 6 bases, 8 bases remained unmatched. CDR3 length: 12 residues. The CDR3, as DNA: TGTGCCACCCTTGACAGGGTGAATGGCTACACCTTC. Its translation is CATLDRVNGYTF.

The chain is built from TRBV7-9 and TRBJ1-1; 7 bases agree with TRBD1. Germline CDR1 reads SEHNR; CDR2 reads FQNEAQ (reference sequence). With 5 bases clipped from V and 0 bases from J, the junction kept 6 bases outside the gene matches. This CDR3 is built from 15 residues. CDR3 sequence (DNA): TGTGCCAGCAGCCCCCGGGGACAGTTGAACACTGAAGCTTTCTTT. It specifies CASSPRGQLNTEAFF.

The V call is TRBV7-9, the J call TRBJ2-5; TRBD1 is a possible D gene (6 bases). Trimming took off 5 bases at V and 3 bases at J, with 16 bases between the two ends. The CDR3 spans 15 residues. Germline CDR1 SEHNR, CDR2 FQNEAQ (reference sequence). The CDR3 DNA follows: TGTGCCAGCAGCCAGGGGCCGCCTGGCAAAGAGACCCAGTACTTC. Translating gives CASSQGPPGKETQYF.

This clone was recorded only once. This rearrangement joins TRBV28 to TRBJ2-7; D is unclear. The CDR3 totals 13 residues. Looked up from germline, CDR1 is MDHEN and CDR2 is SYDVKM. The V end lost 4 bases, the J end lost 10 bases, and 17 bases lay between the germline ends. The CDR3 DNA reads TGTGCCAGCAGTTCGGTGACAAGGTTTTTACAGTACTTC. Translation: CASSSVTRFLQYF.

V usage is TRBV18 and J usage is TRBJ1-5; weak D call: TRBD1 (5 bases). Trimming took off 6 bases at V and 11 bases at J, with 20 bases between the two ends. The CDR3 runs 14 residues. Germline V lookup: CDR1 KGHSH, CDR2 LQKENI. The CDR3 is CASSSGGTQGAQHF. In DNA form, the CDR3 reads TGTGCCAGCTCCAGTGGGGGGACTCAAGGAGCCCAGCATTTT.

Only a few counts were recorded for this clone. The gene calls are TRBV5-5 and TRBJ1-3, with D possibly matching TRBD1 (5 bases). The CDR3 is made up of 18 amino acids. Germline CDR1 reads SGHKS; CDR2 reads YYEKEE (reference sequence). V lost 0 bases and J lost 0, with 16 bases in between. Here the CDR3 DNA reads TGTGCCAGCAGCTTGGGGGATGATGGGGCCGCCTCTGGAAACACCATATATTTT. Translating it yields CASSLGDDGAASGNTIYF.

V usage is TRBV29-1 and J usage is TRBJ2-4; 7 nucleotides align to TRBD1. Trimming at V came to 4 bases and at J to 11 bases, leaving 17 bases not matched to a gene. CDR1 is SQVTM, CDR2 ANQGSEA, per germline. There are 15 residues in the CDR3. This CDR3 reads CSVAETGSFVFVQYF. CDR3 sequence (DNA): TGCAGCGTTGCGGAGACAGGGAGTTTCGTGTTCGTTCAGTACTTC.

V gene TRBV9 combines with J gene TRBJ1-4; no definite D call. V lost 4 bases and J lost 5, with 12 bases in between. The germline gives CDR1 SGDLS, CDR2 YYNGEE. This CDR3 region has 14 residues. The CDR3 reads CASSPPSQNEKLFF. CDR3 DNA sequence: TGTGCCAGCAGCCCCCCCTCACAAAATGAAAAACTGTTTTTT.

The V gene is TRBV10-3, the J gene TRBJ1-4; tentatively, D is TRBD1 (5 bases). The germline CDR1 and CDR2 sequences are ENHRY and SYGVKD. Trimming left V 5 bases short and J 0 bases short, with 10 bases between. CDR3 length equals 15 residues. CDR3 coding DNA: TGTGCCATCAGTCGACAGTCCGCAACTAATGAAAAACTGTTTTTT. Its translation: CAISRQSATNEKLFF.

The chain combines TRBV3-1 (or the pseudogene TRBV3-2) with TRBJ1-2, with unresolved D. Trimming stripped 4 bases from V and 2 bases from J, with 14 bases between. The CDR3 contains 15 residues. Germline lookup yields CDR1 LGHDT and CDR2 YNNKEL (reference sequence). The CDR3 sequence: CASSRGSRTNYGYTF. CDR3 in DNA: TGTGCCAGCAGCCGCGGGTCGCGGACGAACTATGGCTACACCTTC.

In the case of this clone: An end of the junction does not agree with germline; a read error may underlie this. This sequence joins TRBV7-7 and TRBJ2-2; D is perhaps TRBD2 (6 bases). The CDR3 is 14 amino acids. CDR1 SSHAT and CDR2 FNYEAQ come from the germline V gene (reference sequence). This CDR3 is CASSRGTNTGELFF. The CDR3 DNA reads TGTGCTAGCAGCCGGGGGACGAACACCGGGGAGCTGTTTTTT.

This clone was counted a single time. The V and J genes are TRBV28 and TRBJ1-5; 7 nucleotides agree with TRBD1. There are 15 residues in the CDR3. V lost 7 bases to trimming and J lost 0 bases; unmatched junction nucleotides: 6. Germline V gives CDR1 MDHEN, CDR2 SYDVKM. CDR3 loop: CASTPTGHSNQPQHF. In nucleotides, the CDR3 is TGTGCCAGCACTCCGACAGGGCATAGCAATCAGCCCCAGCATTTT.

This clone was counted a single time. This chain joins TRBV3-1 (or the pseudogene TRBV3-2) and TRBJ1-2; 9 bases align to TRBD1. Germline CDR1 LGHDT, CDR2 YNNKEL (reference sequence). The CDR3 has 15 amino acids. After removal of 4 bases from V and 5 bases from J, the junction contained 8 bases not matched to a gene. In DNA form, the CDR3 reads TGTGCCAGCAGCCTCGGGACAGGGCCAGGATATGGCTACACCTTC. This encodes CASSLGTGPGYGYTF.

This sequence joins TRBV6-5 and TRBJ1-6, with a possible D match to TRBD1 (5 bases). CDR1 and CDR2 from the germline V gene are MNHEY and SVGAGI. CDR3 size: 13 residues. Trimming removed 6 bases at V and 10 bases at J, with 13 bases between. Written as DNA, the CDR3 is TGTGCCAGCAGGCGGGAGACAGTCTCACCCCTCCACTTT. Protein sequence: CASRRETVSPLHF.

This chain joins TRBV27 and TRBJ1-3; D unclear. The germline V and J ends were trimmed by 6 bases and 0 bases, with 12 bases remaining between them. The CDR3 consists of 15 residues. The germline V gene encodes CDR1 MNHEY and CDR2 SMNVEV (reference sequence). The CDR3 reads CASSRSGFSGNTIYF. CDR3 DNA sequence: TGTGCCAGCAGCCGCTCCGGGTTCTCTGGAAACACCATATATTTT.

The genes are TRBV15 and TRBJ2-5; 14 nucleotides agree with TRBD2. Germline-derived CDR1 and CDR2 are LNHNV and YYDKDF (reference sequence). The V gene end was trimmed by 3 bases and the J gene end by 1 base; junction bases not matched to a gene: 1. This CDR3 has 16 residues. The CDR3 spells CATSSGTSGGQETQYF. DNA for the CDR3: TGTGCCACCAGCAGCGGGACTAGCGGGGGCCAAGAGACCCAGTACTTC.

The chain links TRBV25-1 to TRBJ2-3; 8 nucleotides line up with TRBD1. Germline values: CDR1 MGHDK, CDR2 SYGVNS. CDR3 length equals 16 residues. V dropped 3 bases and J dropped 2; count of bases not matched to a gene: 7. CDR3 DNA: TGTGCCAGCAGTGACATCCAGGGGGCGAACACAGATACGCAGTATTTT. Protein: CASSDIQGANTDTQYF.

J is TRBJ2-7 and V is TRBV5-4; a weak D match, TRBD2 (7 bases). Trimming shortened V by 4 bases and J by 3 bases, and 26 bases separated the two germline ends. The CDR3 is 18 amino acids. Germline values: CDR1 SGHNT, CDR2 YYREEE (reference sequence). The CDR3 loop reads CASSGGASPHHQLYEQYF. CDR3 DNA sequence: TGTGCCAGCAGCGGGGGGGCTTCCCCGCACCACCAGCTCTACGAGCAGTACTTC.

The rearrangement uses TRBV21-1 and TRBJ1-4. TRBV21-1 is a pseudogene. CDR3 length equals 17 residues. In nucleotides, the CDR3 is TGTGCCAGCCGGAGAGGATGGATTTCGAGCTATAATGAAAAACTGTTTTTT. This gives the protein CASRRGWISSYNEKLFF.

The chain couples TRBV29-1 to TRBJ2-2, with TRBD2 matching over 8 bases. The CDR3 has 15 residues. J was trimmed by 1 base and V by 6 bases; bases with no gene match: 7. Germline V gene data show CDR1 as SQVTM and CDR2 as ANQGSEA. This CDR3 is CSVDGSGGNTGELFF. CDR3 bases: TGCAGCGTCGACGGGAGCGGGGGGAACACCGGGGAGCTGTTTTTT.

The chain is built from TRBV9 and TRBJ2-5; 7 bases fit TRBD2. J was trimmed by 0 bases and V by 4 bases; bases with no gene match: 15. The germline CDR1 and CDR2 sequences are SGDLS and YYNGEE. CDR3 size: 18 residues. Here the CDR3 reads CASSTKAGRIRDQETQYF. The CDR3 DNA reads as TGTGCCAGCAGCACCAAAGCGGGGCGAATTAGGGACCAAGAGACCCAGTACTTC.

The V gene is TRBV5-4, the J gene TRBJ1-6; a possible D gene is TRBD1 (6 bases). Germline V gene data show CDR1 as SGHNT and CDR2 as YYREEE (reference sequence). The CDR3 contains 14 residues. Trimming left V 3 bases short and J 6 bases short, with 10 bases between. The chain's CDR3 is CASSSTGFNSPLHF. CDR3 nucleotides: TGTGCCAGCAGCTCAACAGGGTTTAATTCACCCCTCCACTTT.

This clone was detected only once. V usage is TRBV19 and J usage is TRBJ1-5, with 8 nucleotides matching TRBD1. V shed 3 bases, J shed 7 bases, and the junction held 5 bases outside the gene matches. Germline lookup yields CDR1 LNHDA and CDR2 SQIVND (reference sequence). The CDR3 runs 14 residues. CDR3 amino acids: CASSIGQGRQPQHF. The CDR3 bases are TGTGCCAGTAGTATCGGACAGGGAAGGCAGCCCCAGCATTTT.